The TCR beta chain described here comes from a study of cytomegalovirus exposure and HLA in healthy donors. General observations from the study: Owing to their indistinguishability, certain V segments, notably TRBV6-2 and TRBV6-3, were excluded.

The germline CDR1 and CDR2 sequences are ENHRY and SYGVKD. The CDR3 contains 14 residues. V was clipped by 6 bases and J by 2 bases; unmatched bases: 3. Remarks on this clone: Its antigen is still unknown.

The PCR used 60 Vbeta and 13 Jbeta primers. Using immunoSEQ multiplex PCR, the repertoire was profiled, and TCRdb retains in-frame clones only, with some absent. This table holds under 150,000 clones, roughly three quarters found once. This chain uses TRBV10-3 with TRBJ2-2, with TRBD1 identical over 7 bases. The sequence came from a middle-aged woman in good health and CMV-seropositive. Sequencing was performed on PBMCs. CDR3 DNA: TGTGCCATCAGGGGGACAGCCAACACCGGGGAGCTGTTTTTT. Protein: CAIRGTANTGELFF.